This record covers a single T cell receptor beta chain. Antigen specificity is unknown. This record comes from a study of T cells in localized non-small cell lung cancer. This CDR3 comprises 12 residues. Between the trimmed V and J ends, which lost 1 base and 8 bases, there was a span of 11 bases. Germline V gives CDR1 SQVTM, CDR2 ANQGSEA. Method: immunoSEQ multiplex PCR; TCRdb's copy keeps in-frame clones and lacks some. The sample lists approximately 2,700 clones; around 30% were seen once. Points from the study as a whole: In adjacent lung, a median about 54 of the top 100 tumor clones were found. Elevated blood T cell density was associated with longer overall survival. Multi-region tumor sequencing was not done, so intratumor heterogeneity could not be excluded.

This TCR was sampled from a man aged 40 to 70 with stage II squamous cell lung carcinoma. The sample in question was lung tumor tissue, obtained before any cancer treatment. V usage is TRBV29-1 and J usage is TRBJ1-2; D is uncertain. The CDR3 nucleotides read TGCAGCGTTGAAGGCGGCGCAGGCGGCTACACCTTC. Protein product: CSVEGGAGGYTF.